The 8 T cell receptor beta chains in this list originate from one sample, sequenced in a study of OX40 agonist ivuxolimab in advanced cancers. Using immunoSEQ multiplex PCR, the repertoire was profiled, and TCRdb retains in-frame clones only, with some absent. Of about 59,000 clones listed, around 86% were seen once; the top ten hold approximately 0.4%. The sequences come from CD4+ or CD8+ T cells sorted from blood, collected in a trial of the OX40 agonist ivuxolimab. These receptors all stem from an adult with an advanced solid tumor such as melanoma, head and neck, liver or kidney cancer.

The CDR3 sequence is CPRTPRRDTQYF. Written as DNA, the CDR3 is TGTCCTAGGACACCTCGCCGAGATACGCAGTATTTT. The J gene is TRBJ2-3, the V gene TRBV14, with D possibly being TRBD1 (5 bases). The germline CDR1 and CDR2 sequences are SGHDN and FVKESK. The CDR3 loop spans 12 amino acids.

The CDR3 DNA sequence: TGCGCCAGCAGGCCTAATCCGGGACTAGCGGGAGGCACTAGCACAGATACGCAGTATTTT. Translation: CASRPNPGLAGGTSTDTQYF. This chain links TRBV5-1 with TRBJ2-3; 15 nucleotides align to TRBD2. The CDR3 has 20 residues. Germline CDR1 reads SGHRS; CDR2 reads YFSETQ. With V trimmed by 5 bases and J by 0 bases, 13 bases remained unmatched.

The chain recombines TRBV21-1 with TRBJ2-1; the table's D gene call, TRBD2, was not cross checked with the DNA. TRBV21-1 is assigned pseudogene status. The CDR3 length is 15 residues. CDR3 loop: CASSEGTSGNNEQFF. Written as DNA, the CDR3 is TGTGCCAGCAGCGAGGGGACTAGCGGGAACAATGAGCAGTTCTTC.

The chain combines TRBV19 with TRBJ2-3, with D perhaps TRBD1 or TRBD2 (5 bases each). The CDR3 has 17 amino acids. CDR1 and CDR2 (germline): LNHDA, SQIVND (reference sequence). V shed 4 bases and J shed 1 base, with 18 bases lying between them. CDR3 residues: CASSRGVLARGTDTQYF. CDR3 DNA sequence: TGTGCCAGTAGTAGAGGGGTATTGGCACGTGGCACAGATACGCAGTATTTT. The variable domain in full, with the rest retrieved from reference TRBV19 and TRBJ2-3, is DGGITQSPKYLFRKEGQNVTLSCEQNLNHDAMYWYRQDPGQGLRLIYYSQIVNDFQKGDIAEGYSVSREKKESFPLTVTSAQKNPTAFYLCASSRGVLARGTDTQYFGPGTRLTVL.

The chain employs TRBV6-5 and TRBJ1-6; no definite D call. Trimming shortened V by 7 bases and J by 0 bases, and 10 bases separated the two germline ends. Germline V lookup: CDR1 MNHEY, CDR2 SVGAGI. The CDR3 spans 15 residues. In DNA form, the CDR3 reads TGTGCCAGCACCGTCTGGAACTCCTATAATTCACCCCTCCACTTT. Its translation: CASTVWNSYNSPLHF.

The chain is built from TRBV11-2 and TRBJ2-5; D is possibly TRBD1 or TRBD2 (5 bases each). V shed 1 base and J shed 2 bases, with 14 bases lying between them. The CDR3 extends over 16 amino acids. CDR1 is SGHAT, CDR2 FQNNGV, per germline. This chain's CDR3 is CASSLGGARWQETQYF. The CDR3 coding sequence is TGTGCCAGCAGCTTAGGAGGGGCCCGGTGGCAAGAGACCCAGTACTTC.

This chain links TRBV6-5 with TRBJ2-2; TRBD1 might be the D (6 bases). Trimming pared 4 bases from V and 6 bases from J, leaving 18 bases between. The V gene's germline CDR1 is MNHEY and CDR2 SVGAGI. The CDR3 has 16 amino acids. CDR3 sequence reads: CASSLYRDKFSGELFF. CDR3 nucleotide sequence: TGTGCCAGCAGTTTATACCGGGACAAATTTTCCGGGGAGCTGTTTTTT.

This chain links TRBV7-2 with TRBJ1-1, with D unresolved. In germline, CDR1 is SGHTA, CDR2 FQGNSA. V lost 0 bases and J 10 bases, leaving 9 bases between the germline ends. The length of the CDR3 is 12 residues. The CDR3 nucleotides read TGTGCCAGCAGCTTAGCGCAAGGAGGAGCTTTCTTT. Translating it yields CASSLAQGGAFF.